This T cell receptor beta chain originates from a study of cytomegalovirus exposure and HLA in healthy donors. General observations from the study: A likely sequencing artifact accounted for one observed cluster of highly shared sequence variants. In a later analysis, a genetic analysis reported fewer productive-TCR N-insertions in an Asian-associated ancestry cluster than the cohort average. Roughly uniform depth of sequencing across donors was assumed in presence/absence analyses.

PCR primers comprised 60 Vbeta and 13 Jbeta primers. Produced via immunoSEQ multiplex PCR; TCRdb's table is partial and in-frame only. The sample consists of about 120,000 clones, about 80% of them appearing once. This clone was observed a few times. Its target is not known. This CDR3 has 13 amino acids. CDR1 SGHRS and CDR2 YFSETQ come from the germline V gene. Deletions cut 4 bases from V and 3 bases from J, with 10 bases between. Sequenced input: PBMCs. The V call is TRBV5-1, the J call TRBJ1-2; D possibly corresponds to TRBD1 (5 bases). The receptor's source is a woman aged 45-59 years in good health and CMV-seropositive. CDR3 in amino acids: CASSPDRDYGYTF. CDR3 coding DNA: TGCGCCAGCAGCCCCGACAGAGACTATGGCTACACCTTC.